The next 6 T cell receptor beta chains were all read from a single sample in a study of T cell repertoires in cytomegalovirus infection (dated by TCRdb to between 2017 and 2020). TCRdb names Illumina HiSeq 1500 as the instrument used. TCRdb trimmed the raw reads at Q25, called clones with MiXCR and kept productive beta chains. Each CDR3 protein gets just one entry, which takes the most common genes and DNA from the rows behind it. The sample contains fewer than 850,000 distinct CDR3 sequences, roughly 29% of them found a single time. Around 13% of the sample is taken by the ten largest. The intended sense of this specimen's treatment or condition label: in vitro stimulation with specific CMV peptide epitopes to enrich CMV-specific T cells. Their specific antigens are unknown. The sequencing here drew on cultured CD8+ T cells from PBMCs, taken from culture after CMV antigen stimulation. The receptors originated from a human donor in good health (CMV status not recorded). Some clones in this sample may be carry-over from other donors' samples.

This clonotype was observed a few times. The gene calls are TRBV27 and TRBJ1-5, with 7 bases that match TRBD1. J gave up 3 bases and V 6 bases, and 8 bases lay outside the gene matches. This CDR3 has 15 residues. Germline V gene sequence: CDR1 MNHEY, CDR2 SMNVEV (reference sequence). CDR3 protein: CASSSDREPNQPQHF. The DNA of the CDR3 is TGTGCCAGCAGCTCCGACAGGGAACCCAATCAGCCCCAGCATTTT.

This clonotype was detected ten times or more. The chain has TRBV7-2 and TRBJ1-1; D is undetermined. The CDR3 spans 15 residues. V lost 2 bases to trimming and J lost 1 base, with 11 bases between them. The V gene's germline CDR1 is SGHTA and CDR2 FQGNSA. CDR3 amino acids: CASSLLYQSNTEAFF. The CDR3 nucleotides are TGTGCCAGCAGCTTACTGTACCAGTCGAACACTGAAGCTTTCTTT.

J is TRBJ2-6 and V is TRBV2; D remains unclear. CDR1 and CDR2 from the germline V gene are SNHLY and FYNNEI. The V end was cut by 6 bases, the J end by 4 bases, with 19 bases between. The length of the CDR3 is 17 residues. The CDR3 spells CASRNPPVAPGANVLTF. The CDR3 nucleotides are TGTGCCAGCAGGAACCCCCCGGTGGCCCCGGGGGCCAACGTCCTGACTTTC.

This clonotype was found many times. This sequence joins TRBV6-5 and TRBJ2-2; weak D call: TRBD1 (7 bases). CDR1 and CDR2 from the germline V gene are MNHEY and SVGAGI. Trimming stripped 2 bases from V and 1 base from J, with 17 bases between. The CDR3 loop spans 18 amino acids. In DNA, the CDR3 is TGTGCCAGCAGTTACGCTCATGGACAGGAGGGGAACACCGGGGAGCTGTTTTTT. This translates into CASSYAHGQEGNTGELFF.

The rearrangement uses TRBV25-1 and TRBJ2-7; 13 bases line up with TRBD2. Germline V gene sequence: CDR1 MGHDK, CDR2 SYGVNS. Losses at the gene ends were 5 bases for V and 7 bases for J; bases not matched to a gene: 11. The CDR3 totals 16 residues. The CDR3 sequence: CASSYRTSGGAWEQYV. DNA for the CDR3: TGTGCCAGCAGTTATCGAACTAGCGGGGGGGCCTGGGAGCAGTACGTC.

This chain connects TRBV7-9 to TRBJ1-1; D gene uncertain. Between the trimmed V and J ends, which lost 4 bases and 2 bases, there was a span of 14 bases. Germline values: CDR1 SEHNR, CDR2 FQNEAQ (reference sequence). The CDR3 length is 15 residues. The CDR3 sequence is CASSSPSLGNTEAFF. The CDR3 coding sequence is TGTGCCAGCAGCTCCCCGTCCCTGGGTAACACTGAAGCTTTCTTT.